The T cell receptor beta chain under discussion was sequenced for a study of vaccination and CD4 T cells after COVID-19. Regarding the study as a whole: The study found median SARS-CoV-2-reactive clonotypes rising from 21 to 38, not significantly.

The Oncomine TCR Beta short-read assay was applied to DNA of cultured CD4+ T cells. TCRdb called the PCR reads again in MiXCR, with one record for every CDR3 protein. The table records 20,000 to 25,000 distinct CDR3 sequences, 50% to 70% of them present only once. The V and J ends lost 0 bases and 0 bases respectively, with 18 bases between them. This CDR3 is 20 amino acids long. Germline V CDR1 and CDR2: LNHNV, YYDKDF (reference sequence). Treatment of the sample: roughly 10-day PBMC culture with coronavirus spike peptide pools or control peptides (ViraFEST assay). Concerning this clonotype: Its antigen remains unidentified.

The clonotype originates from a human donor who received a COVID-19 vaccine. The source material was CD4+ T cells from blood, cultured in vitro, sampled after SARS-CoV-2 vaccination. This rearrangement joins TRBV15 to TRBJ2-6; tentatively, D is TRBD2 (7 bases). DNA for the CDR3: TGTGCCACCAGCAGAGATCCGGGGGGCGCGATCCCCTCTGGGGCCAACGTCCTGACTTTC. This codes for CATSRDPGGAIPSGANVLTF.